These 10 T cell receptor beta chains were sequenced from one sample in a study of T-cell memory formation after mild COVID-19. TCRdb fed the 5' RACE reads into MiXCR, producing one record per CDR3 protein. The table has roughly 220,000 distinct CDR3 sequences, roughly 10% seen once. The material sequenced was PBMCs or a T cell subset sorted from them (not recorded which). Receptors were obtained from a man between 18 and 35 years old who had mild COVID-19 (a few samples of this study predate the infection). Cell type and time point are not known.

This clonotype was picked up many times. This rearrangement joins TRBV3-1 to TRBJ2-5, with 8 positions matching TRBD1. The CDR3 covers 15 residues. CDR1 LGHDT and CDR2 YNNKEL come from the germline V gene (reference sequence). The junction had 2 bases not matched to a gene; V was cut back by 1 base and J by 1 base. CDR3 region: CASSQGDRRQETQYF. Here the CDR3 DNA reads TGTGCCAGCAGCCAAGGGGACAGGCGCCAAGAGACCCAGTACTTC.

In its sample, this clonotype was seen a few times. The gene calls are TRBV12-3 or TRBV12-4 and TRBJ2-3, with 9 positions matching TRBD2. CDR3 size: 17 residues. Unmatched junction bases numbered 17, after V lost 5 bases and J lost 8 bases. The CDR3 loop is CASSLFGAGGRLGTQYF. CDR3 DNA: TGTGCCAGCAGTCTCTTCGGAGCGGGGGGTCGTCTTGGTACGCAGTATTTT.

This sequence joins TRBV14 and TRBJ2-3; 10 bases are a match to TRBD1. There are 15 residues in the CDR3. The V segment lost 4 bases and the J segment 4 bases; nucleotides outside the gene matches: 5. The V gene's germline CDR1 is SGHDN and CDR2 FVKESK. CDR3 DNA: TGTGCCAGCAGCCGGGACAGGGGAGACTCAGATACGCAGTATTTT. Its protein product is CASSRDRGDSDTQYF.

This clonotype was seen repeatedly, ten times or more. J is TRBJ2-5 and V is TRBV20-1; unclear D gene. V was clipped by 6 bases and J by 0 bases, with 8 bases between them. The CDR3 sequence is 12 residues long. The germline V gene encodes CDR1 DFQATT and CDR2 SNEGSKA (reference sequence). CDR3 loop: CSAPEDQETQYF. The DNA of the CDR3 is TGCAGTGCCCCCGAGGACCAAGAGACCCAGTACTTC.

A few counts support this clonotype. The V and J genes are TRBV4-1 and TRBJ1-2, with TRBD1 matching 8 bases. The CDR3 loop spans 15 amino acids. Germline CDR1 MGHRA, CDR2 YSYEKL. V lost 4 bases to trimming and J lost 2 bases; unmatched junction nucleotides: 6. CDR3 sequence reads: CASSPITGGNYGYTF. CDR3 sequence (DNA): TGCGCCAGCAGCCCGATCACAGGGGGGAACTATGGCTACACCTTC.

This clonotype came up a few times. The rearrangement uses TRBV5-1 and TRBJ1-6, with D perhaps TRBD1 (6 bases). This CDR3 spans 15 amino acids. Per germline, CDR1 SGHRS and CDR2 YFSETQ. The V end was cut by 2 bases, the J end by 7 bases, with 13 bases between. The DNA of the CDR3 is TGCGCCAGCAGCTTCGACGACAGGCCAAATTCACCCCTCCACTTT. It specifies CASSFDDRPNSPLHF.

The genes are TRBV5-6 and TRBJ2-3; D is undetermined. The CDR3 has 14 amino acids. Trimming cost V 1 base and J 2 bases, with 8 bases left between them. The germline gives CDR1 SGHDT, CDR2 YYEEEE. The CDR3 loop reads CASSLTSATDTQYF. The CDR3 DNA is TGTGCCAGCAGCTTGACCTCAGCCACAGATACGCAGTATTTT.

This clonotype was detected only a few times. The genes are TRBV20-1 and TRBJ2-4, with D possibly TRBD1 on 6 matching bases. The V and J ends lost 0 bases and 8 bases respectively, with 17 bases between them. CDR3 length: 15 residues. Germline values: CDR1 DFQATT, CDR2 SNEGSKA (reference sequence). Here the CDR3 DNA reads TGCAGTGCTAGAGATAGATCCAGGGGTTGGGACATTCAGTACTTC. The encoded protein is CSARDRSRGWDIQYF.

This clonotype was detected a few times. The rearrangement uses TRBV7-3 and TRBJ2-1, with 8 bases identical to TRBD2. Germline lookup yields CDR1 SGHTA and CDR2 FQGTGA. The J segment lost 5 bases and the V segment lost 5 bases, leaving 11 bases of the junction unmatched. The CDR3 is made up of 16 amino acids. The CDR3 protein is CASSLGLGLVNNEQFF. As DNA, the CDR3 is TGTGCCAGCAGCCTCGGGTTGGGACTAGTGAACAATGAGCAGTTCTTC.

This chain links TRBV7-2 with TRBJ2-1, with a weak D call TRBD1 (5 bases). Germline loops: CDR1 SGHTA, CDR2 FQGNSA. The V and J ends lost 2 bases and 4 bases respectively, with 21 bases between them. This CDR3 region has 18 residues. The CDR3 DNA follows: TGTGCCAGCAGCTTATCGTTGACAGCTGTTGGTGGGTACAATGAGCAGTTCTTC. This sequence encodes CASSLSLTAVGGYNEQFF.